The next 21 T cell receptor beta chains were all read from a single sample in a study of cytomegalovirus exposure and HLA in healthy donors. Measured with immunoSEQ multiplex PCR; TCRdb has only the in-frame clones, and not every one. This sample has 99,000 or so clones; approximately 90% occur once, and the top ten carry around 3.6%. The sample taken for sequencing was PBMCs. These receptors were collected from a young woman in good health and CMV-seropositive.

The chain recombines TRBV30 with TRBJ2-2; D possibly corresponds to TRBD1 (5 bases). The germline CDR1 and CDR2 sequences are GTSNPN and SVGIG (reference sequence). CDR3 length: 15 residues. The V end was cut by 5 bases, the J end by 5 bases, with 18 bases between. This chain's CDR3 is CAWEGAGWRTGELFF. For the CDR3, the DNA is TGTGCCTGGGAAGGGGCCGGGTGGCGGACCGGGGAGCTGTTTTTT.

The chain has TRBV28 and TRBJ1-2; D call uncertain. V lost 6 bases to trimming and J lost 8 bases, with 13 bases between them. The CDR3 is made up of 12 amino acids. Germline values: CDR1 MDHEN, CDR2 SYDVKM. The CDR3 DNA follows: TGTGCCAGCAGACGACTAGACTCGGGCTACACCTTC. Protein: CASRRLDSGYTF.

The rearrangement joins TRBV11-3 to TRBJ2-7; D may be TRBD1 (5 bases). Germline CDR1 and CDR2: SGHNT and YENEEA. V was shortened by 6 bases and J by 2 bases, with 11 bases between the two germline ends. CDR3 length: 13 residues. The CDR3 region is CASSLTGPYEQYF. CDR3 sequence (DNA): TGTGCCAGCAGTCTAACAGGTCCCTACGAGCAGTACTTC.

This clone occurred once. The chain recombines TRBV7-9 with TRBJ2-7; D ambiguous. V shed 2 bases and J shed 3 bases, with 5 bases lying between them. The CDR3 length is 12 residues. In germline, CDR1 is SEHNR, CDR2 FQNEAQ (reference sequence). The DNA of the CDR3 is TGTGCCAGCAGCTTAACGGGCTACGAGCAGTACTTC. This encodes CASSLTGYEQYF.

The V gene is TRBV28, the J gene TRBJ1-2, with TRBD1 identical over 7 bases. CDR3 length equals 13 residues. The V gene's germline CDR1 is MDHEN and CDR2 SYDVKM. The V and J ends lost 8 bases and 7 bases, in that order; junction bases with no gene match: 10. This chain's CDR3 is CASAHGTVGGYTF. For the CDR3, the DNA is TGTGCCAGCGCCCACGGGACAGTCGGTGGCTACACCTTC.

The rearrangement links TRBV13 to TRBJ1-6; D gene uncertain. Germline V gene sequence: CDR1 PRHDT, CDR2 FYEKMQ (reference sequence). The CDR3 has 15 amino acids. With 0 bases removed from V and 9 bases from J, the gap between germline ends came to 12 bases. The CDR3 sequence is CASSLGRGKGSPLHF. CDR3 nucleotides: TGTGCCAGCAGCTTAGGTCGGGGAAAAGGTTCACCCCTCCACTTT.

The chain joins TRBV6-5 to TRBJ2-7; 11 nucleotides agree with TRBD2. Losses at the gene ends were 4 bases for V and 7 bases for J; bases not matched to a gene: 6. Germline CDR1 is MNHEY and CDR2 is SVGAGI. The CDR3 has 14 amino acids. The CDR3 loop reads CASSSSGGPFEQYF. The CDR3 nucleotides are TGTGCCAGCAGTTCTAGCGGGGGGCCCTTTGAGCAGTACTTC.

The chain carries TRBV19 and TRBJ1-2; D perhaps matches TRBD1 (5 bases). Between the trimmed V and J ends, which lost 6 bases and 7 bases, there was a span of 27 bases. This CDR3 is 17 amino acids long. Germline V CDR1 and CDR2: LNHDA, SQIVND (reference sequence). CDR3 residues: CASSLKGTGSLLAGYTF. The CDR3 nucleotides read TGTGCCAGTAGCCTAAAAGGAACAGGCTCCCTTTTGGCTGGCTACACCTTC.

This chain uses TRBV7-9 with TRBJ1-1, with no clear D. Trimming pared 3 bases from V and 11 bases from J, leaving 16 bases between. Germline CDR1 and CDR2: SEHNR and FQNEAQ (reference sequence). The CDR3 extends over 13 amino acids. CDR3 nucleotides: TGTGCCAGCAGCTTTAATGGAGGCGAAATGGCTTTCTTT. It encodes CASSFNGGEMAFF. Using reference TRBV7-9 and TRBJ1-1 for the parts outside the CDR3, the full variable domain is DTGVSQNPRHKITKRGQNVTFRCDPISEHNRLYWYRQTLGQGPEFLTYFQNEAQLEKSRLLSDRFSAERPKGSFSTLEIQRTEQGDSAMYLCASSFNGGEMAFFGQGTRLTVV.

The chain carries TRBV7-9 and TRBJ2-7; TRBD2 aligns across 8 bases. J gave up 3 bases and V 5 bases, and 12 bases lay outside the gene matches. This CDR3 has 16 residues. Germline V gene lookup returns CDR1 SEHNR and CDR2 FQNEAQ (reference sequence). The CDR3 DNA follows: TGTGCCAGCAGCCCCCCAGAAGCGGGAGTTATCTACGAGCAGTACTTC. Translation: CASSPPEAGVIYEQYF.

This clone was detected only a few times. The chain recombines TRBV28 with TRBJ1-1; TRBD1 aligns across 7 bases. The CDR3 is 14 residues long. Germline CDR1 is MDHEN and CDR2 is SYDVKM. Trimming took 5 bases from V and 1 from J; bases not matched to a gene: 4. CDR3 sequence: CASSTGQENTEAFF. The DNA for the CDR3 is TGTGCCAGCAGTACCGGACAGGAGAACACTGAAGCTTTCTTT.

This clone was seen only once. The chain joins TRBV10-3 to TRBJ2-1; TRBD2 might be the D (6 bases). Germline lookup yields CDR1 ENHRY and CDR2 SYGVKD. The V and J ends lost 7 bases and 6 bases respectively, with 13 bases between them. The CDR3 covers 13 residues. CDR3 DNA: TGTGCCATCATGGGAACTAGCAGCAATGAGCAGTTCTTC. It specifies CAIMGTSSNEQFF.

The chain has TRBV9 and TRBJ1-1; 8 bases are a match to TRBD1. V dropped 3 bases and J dropped 0; count of bases not matched to a gene: 7. The CDR3 is 16 amino acids. Germline CDR1 and CDR2: SGDLS and YYNGEE. This chain's CDR3 is CASSEHRDRLNTEAFF. The CDR3 bases are TGTGCCAGCAGCGAACACCGGGACAGGCTGAACACTGAAGCTTTCTTT.

This chain uses TRBV27 with TRBJ1-5; no firm D call. The germline V gene encodes CDR1 MNHEY and CDR2 SMNVEV (reference sequence). Trimming left V 0 bases short and J 4 bases short, with 4 bases between. This CDR3 is 13 amino acids long. The CDR3 coding sequence is TGTGCCAGCAGTTTATCAGAGAATCAGCCCCAGCATTTT. This gives the protein CASSLSENQPQHF.

This sequence joins TRBV4-1 and TRBJ2-7; 9 bases line up with TRBD2. Germline CDR1 MGHRA, CDR2 YSYEKL. This CDR3 region has 15 residues. J lost 2 bases, V lost 4 bases, and 6 bases had no gene match. CDR3 in amino acids: CASSLAGGATYEQYF. DNA for the CDR3: TGCGCCAGCAGCCTGGCGGGGGGGGCAACCTACGAGCAGTACTTC.

The chain combines TRBV2 with TRBJ1-3; the D is unclear. CDR3 length: 12 residues. Germline V gives CDR1 SNHLY, CDR2 FYNNEI. V dropped 8 bases and J dropped 1 base, with 6 bases sitting between them. The CDR3 coding sequence is TGTGCCAGCCAGGTGTCTGGAAACACCATATATTTT. Its translation: CASQVSGNTIYF.

The chain has TRBV6-1 and TRBJ1-2; 10 nucleotides agree with TRBD1. V lost 1 base to trimming and J lost 8 bases; unmatched junction nucleotides: 4. CDR1 is MNHNS and CDR2 is SASEGT in the germline V gene. The CDR3 length is 14 residues. This chain's CDR3 is CASSEGDRGRGYTF. The CDR3 DNA reads as TGTGCCAGCAGTGAAGGAGACAGGGGGCGAGGCTACACCTTC.

The V call is TRBV6-6, the J call TRBJ2-3; weak D call: TRBD2 (5 bases). This CDR3 is 14 amino acids long. Germline-derived CDR1 and CDR2 are MNHNY and SVGAGI (reference sequence). Trimming pared 6 bases from V and 1 base from J, leaving 11 bases between. For the CDR3, the DNA is TGTGCCAGCAGGGACTTGGATGGCACAGATACGCAGTATTTT. Amino acid sequence: CASRDLDGTDTQYF.

This chain connects TRBV6-4 to TRBJ1-5, with 7 bases matching TRBD1. The junction had 11 bases not matched to a gene; V was cut back by 0 bases and J by 0 bases. The CDR3 covers 19 residues. Germline V gene lookup returns CDR1 MRHNA and CDR2 SNTAGT. CDR3 DNA sequence: TGTGCCAGCAGTGACTCGCGGCAGGGGGATTCGTATAGCAATCAGCCCCAGCATTTT. Protein: CASSDSRQGDSYSNQPQHF.

The rearrangement uses TRBV7-9 and TRBJ1-2; TRBD1 agrees at 7 bases. Trimming took 4 bases from V and 4 from J; bases not matched to a gene: 12. This CDR3 comprises 16 residues. Germline CDR1 SEHNR, CDR2 FQNEAQ (reference sequence). The CDR3 nucleotides are TGTGCCAGCAGCTCCATTGAAGGACAGGTGGGCTATGGCTACACCTTC. It translates to CASSSIEGQVGYGYTF.

The V and J genes are TRBV7-2 and TRBJ2-7; 9 positions match TRBD1. Germline V lookup: CDR1 SGHTA, CDR2 FQGNSA. The CDR3 has 14 residues. Unmatched junction bases numbered 5, after V lost 5 bases and J lost 3 bases. CDR3 in DNA: TGTGCCAGCAGCCGTCCGGGACAGGGCTACGAGCAGTACTTC. Translated, it gives CASSRPGQGYEQYF.